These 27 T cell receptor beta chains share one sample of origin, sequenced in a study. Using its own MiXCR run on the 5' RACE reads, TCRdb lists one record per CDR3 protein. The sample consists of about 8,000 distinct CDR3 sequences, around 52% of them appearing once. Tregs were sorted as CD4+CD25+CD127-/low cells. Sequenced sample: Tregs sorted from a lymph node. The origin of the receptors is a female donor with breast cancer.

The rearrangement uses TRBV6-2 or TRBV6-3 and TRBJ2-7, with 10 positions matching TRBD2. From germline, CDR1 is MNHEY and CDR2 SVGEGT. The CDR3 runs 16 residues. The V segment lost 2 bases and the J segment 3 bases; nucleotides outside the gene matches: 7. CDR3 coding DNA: TGTGCCAGCAGTTACCGACCAAGCGGGAGGGACTACGAGCAGTACTTC. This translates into CASSYRPSGRDYEQYF.

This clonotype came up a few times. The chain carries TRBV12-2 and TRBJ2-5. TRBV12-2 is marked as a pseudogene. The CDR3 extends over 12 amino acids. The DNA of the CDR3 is TGTGCAAGTCGCTTAGGGGTCCGTACCCAGTACTTC. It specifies CASRLGVRTQYF.

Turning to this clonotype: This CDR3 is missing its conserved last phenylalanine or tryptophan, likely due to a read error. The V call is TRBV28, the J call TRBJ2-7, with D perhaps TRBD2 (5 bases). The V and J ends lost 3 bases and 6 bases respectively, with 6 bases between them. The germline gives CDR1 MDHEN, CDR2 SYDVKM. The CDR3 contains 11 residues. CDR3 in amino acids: CASSFRGEQYL. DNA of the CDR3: TGTGCCAGCAGTTTCCGGGGCGAGCAGTACCTC.

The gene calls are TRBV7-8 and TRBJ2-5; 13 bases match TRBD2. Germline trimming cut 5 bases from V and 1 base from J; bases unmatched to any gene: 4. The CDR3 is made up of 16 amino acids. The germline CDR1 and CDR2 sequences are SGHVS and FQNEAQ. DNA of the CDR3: TGTGCCAGCAGCGACAGACTAGCGGGAGGCCAAGAGACCCAGTACTTC. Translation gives CASSDRLAGGQETQYF.

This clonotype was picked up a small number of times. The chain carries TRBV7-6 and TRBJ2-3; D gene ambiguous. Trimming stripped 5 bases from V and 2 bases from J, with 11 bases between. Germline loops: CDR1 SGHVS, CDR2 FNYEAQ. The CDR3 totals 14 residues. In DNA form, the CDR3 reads TGTGCCAGCAGCCCCCCAACCAACACAGATACGCAGTATTTT. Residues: CASSPPTNTDTQYF.

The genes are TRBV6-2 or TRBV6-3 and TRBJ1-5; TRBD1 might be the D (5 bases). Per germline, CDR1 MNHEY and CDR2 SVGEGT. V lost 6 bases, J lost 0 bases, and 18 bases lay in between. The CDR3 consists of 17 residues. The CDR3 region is CASRHTDQGFSNQPQHF. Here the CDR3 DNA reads TGTGCCAGCAGACATACGGACCAGGGTTTTAGCAATCAGCCCCAGCATTTT.

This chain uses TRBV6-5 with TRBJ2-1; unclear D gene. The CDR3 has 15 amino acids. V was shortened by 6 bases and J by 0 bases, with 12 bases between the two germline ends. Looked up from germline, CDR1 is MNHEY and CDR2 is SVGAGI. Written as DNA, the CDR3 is TGTGCCAGCAGGATTTACACGAGCTCCTACAATGAGCAGTTCTTC. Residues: CASRIYTSSYNEQFF.

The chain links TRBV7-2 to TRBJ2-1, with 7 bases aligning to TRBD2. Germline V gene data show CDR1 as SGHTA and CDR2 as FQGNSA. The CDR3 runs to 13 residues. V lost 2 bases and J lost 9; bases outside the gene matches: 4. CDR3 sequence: CASSLLTGGEQFF. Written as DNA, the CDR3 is TGTGCCAGCAGCTTATTGACGGGGGGTGAGCAGTTCTTC.

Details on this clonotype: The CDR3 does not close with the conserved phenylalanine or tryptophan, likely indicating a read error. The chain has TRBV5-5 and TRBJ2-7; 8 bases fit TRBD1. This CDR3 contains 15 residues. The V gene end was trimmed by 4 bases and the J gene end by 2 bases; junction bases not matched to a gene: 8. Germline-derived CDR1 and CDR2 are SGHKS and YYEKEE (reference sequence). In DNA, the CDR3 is TGTGCCAGCAGCCCGAGGACAGGGCTAACCTACGAGCAGTACCTC. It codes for CASSPRTGLTYEQYL.

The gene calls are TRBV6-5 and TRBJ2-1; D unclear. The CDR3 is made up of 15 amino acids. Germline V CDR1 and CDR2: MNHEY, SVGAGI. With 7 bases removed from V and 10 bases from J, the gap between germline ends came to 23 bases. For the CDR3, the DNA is TGTGCCAGCACCCTCGAGCCGGCGGACCCCAGGGAGCAGTTCTTC. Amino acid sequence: CASTLEPADPREQFF.

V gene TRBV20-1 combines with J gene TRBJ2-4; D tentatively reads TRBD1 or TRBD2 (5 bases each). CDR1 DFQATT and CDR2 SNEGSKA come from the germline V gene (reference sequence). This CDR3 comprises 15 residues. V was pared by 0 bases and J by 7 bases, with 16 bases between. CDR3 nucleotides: TGCAGTGCTAGAGATGGAACGGGGACGAGGAACATTCAGTACTTC. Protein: CSARDGTGTRNIQYF.

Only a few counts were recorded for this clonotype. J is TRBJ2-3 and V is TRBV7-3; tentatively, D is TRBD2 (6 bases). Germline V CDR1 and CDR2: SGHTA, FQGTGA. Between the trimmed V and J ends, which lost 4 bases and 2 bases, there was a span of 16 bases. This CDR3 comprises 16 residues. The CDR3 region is CASSSSSVLHTDTQYF. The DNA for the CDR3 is TGTGCCAGCAGCTCGTCTAGCGTCCTACACACAGATACGCAGTATTTT.

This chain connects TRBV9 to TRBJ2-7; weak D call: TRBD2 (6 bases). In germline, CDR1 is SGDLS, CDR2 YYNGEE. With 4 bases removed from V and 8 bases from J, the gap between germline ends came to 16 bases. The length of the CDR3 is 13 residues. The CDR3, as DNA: TGTGCCAGCAGCCCATTGGAGGGTTTGAAGCAGTACTTC. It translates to CASSPLEGLKQYF.

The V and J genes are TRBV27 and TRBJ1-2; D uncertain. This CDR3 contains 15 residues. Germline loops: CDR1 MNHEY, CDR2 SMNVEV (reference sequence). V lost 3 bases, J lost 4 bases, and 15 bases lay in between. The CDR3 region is CASSFSGLSSYGYTF. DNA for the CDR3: TGTGCCAGCAGTTTTTCGGGTCTAAGTTCCTATGGCTACACCTTC.

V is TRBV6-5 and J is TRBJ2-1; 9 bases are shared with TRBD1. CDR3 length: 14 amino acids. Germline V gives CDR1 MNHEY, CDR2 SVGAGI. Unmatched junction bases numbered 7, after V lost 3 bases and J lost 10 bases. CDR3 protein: CASSYPGQGREQFF. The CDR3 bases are TGTGCCAGCAGTTATCCGGGACAGGGCCGCGAGCAGTTCTTC.

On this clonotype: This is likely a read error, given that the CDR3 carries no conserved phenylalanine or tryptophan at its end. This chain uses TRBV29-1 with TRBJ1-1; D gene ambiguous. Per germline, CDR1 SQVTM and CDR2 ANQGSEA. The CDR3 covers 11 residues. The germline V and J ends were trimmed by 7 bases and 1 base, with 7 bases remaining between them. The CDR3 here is CSGTANTEAFL. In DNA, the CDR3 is TGCAGCGGCACAGCGAACACTGAAGCTTTCTTA.

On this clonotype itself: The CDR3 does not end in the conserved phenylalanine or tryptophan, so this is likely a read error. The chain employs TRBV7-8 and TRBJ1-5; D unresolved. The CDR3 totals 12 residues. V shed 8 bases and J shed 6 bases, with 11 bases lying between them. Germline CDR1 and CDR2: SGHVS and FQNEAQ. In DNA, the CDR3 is TGTGCCAGCGGATTCGGGGTTCAGCCCCAGCATCTT. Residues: CASGFGVQPQHL.

The CDR3 bases are TGTGCCAGCAGTTTAGGGGCAGGAACCTACAATGAGCAGTTCTTC. Translation gives CASSLGAGTYNEQFF. J is TRBJ2-1 and V is TRBV12-3 or TRBV12-4; D remains unclear. The CDR3 consists of 15 residues. V was shortened by 1 base and J by 2 bases, with 9 bases between the two germline ends.

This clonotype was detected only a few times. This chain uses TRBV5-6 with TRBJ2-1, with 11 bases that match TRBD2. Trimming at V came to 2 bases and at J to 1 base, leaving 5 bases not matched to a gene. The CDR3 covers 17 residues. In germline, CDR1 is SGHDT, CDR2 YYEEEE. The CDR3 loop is CASSFSSGRSSYNEQFF. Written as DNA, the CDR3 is TGTGCCAGCAGCTTTTCTAGCGGGAGGTCGTCCTACAATGAGCAGTTCTTC.

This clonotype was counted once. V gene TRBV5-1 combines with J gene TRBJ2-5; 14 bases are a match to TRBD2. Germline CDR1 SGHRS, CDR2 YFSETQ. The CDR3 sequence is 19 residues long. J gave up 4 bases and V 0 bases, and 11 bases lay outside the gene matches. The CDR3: CASSLGSTSGRAARETQYF. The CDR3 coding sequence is TGCGCCAGCAGCTTGGGTTCGACTAGCGGGAGGGCCGCGCGAGAGACCCAGTACTTC.

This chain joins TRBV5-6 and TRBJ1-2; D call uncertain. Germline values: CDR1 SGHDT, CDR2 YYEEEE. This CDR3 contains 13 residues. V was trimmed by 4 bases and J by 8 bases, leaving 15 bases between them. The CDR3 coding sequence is TGTGCCAGCAGCCCTCTGCACGGAAGAGGCTACACCTTC. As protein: CASSPLHGRGYTF.

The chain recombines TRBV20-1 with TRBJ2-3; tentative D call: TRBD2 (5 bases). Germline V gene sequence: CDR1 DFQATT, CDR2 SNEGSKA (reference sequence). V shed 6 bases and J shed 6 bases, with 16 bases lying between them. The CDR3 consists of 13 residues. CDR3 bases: TGCAGTGCCACTAGAGTAGGCATCGATACGCAGTATTTT. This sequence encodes CSATRVGIDTQYF.

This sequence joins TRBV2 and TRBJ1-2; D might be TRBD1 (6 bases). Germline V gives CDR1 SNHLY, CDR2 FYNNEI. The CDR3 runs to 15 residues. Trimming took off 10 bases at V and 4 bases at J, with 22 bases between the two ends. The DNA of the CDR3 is TGTGCCACCAGGGGTTACGGAAGCGTGGGCTATGGCTACACCTTC. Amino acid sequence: CATRGYGSVGYGYTF. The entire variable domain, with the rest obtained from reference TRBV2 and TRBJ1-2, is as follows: EPEVTQTPSHQVTQMGQEVILRCVPISNHLYFYWYRQILGQKVEFLVSFYNNEISEKSEIFDDQFSVERPDGSNFTLKIRSTKLEDSAMYFCATRGYGSVGYGYTFGSGTRLTVV.

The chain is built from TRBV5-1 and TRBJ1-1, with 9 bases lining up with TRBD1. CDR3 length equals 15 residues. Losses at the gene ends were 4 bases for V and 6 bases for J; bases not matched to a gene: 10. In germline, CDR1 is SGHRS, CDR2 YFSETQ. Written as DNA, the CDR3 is TGCGCCAGCAGCCTTATGGGGACAGGGCTTGCTGAAGCTTTCTTT. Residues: CASSLMGTGLAEAFF.

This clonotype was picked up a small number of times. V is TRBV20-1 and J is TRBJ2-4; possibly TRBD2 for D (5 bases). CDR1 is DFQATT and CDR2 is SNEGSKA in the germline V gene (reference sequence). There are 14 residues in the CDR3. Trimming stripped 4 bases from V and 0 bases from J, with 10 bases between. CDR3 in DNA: TGCAGTGCTATCGGGGTCCTAGCCAAAAACATTCAGTACTTC. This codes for CSAIGVLAKNIQYF.

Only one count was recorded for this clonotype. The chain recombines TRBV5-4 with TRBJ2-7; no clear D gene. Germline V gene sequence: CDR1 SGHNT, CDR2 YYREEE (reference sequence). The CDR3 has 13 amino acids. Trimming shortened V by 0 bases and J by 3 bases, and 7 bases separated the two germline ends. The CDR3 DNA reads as TGTGCCAGCAGCTTGGGGGGAAACTACGAGCAGTACTTC. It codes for CASSLGGNYEQYF.

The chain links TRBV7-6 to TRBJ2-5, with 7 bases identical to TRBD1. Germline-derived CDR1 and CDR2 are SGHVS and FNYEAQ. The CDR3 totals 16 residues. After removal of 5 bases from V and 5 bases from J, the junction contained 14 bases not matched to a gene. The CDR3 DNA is TGTGCCAGCAGCCGCAGGTCCAAGGGGGCCCCGGAGACCCAGTACTTC. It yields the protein CASSRRSKGAPETQYF.